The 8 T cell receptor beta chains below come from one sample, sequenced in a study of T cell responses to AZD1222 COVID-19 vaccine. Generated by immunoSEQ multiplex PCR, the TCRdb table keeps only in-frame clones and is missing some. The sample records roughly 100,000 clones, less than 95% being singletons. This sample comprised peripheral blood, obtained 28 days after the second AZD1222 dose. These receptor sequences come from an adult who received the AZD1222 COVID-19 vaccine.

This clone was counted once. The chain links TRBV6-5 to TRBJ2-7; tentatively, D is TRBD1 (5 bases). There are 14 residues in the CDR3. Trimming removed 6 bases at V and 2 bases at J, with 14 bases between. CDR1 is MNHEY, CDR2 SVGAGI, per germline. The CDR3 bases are TGTGCCAGCAGGACGGCAGGGAAGCCCTACGAGCAGTACTTC. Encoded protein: CASRTAGKPYEQYF.

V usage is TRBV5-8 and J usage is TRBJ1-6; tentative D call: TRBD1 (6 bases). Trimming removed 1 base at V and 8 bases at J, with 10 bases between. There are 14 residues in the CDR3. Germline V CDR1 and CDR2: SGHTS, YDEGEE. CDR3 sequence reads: CASSLFQGYSPLHF. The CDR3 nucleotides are TGTGCCAGCAGCTTGTTCCAGGGGTATTCACCCCTCCACTTT.

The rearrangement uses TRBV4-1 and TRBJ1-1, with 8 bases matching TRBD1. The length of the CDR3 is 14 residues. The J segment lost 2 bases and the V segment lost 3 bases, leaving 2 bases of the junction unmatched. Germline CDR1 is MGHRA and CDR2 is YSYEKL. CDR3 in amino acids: CASSQTGENTEAFF. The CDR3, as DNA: TGCGCCAGCAGCCAGACAGGGGAAAACACTGAAGCTTTCTTT.

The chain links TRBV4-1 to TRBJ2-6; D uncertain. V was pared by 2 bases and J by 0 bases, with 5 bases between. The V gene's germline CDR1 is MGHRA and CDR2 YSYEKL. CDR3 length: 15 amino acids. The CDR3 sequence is CASSQTSSGANVLTF. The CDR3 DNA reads TGCGCCAGCAGCCAAACGTCCTCTGGGGCCAACGTCCTGACTTTC.

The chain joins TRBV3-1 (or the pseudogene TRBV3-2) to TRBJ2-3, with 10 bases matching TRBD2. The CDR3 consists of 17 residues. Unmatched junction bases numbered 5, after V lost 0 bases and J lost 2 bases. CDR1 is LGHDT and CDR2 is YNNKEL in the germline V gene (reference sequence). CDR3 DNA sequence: TGTGCCAGCAGCCAAGATCTGACTAGCGGGCACACAGATACGCAGTATTTT. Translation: CASSQDLTSGHTDTQYF.

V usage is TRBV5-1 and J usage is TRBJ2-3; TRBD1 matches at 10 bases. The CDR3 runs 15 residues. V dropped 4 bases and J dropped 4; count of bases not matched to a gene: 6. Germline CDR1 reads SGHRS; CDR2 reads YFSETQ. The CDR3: CASSSGDRGSDTQYF. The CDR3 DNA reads TGCGCCAGCAGCAGCGGGGACAGGGGCTCAGATACGCAGTATTTT. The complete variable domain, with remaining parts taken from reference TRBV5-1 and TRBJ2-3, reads KAGVTQTPRYLIKTRGQQVTLSCSPISGHRSVSWYQQTPGQGLQFLFEYFSETQRNKGNFPGRFSGRQFSNSRSEMNVSTLELGDSALYLCASSSGDRGSDTQYFGPGTRLTVL.

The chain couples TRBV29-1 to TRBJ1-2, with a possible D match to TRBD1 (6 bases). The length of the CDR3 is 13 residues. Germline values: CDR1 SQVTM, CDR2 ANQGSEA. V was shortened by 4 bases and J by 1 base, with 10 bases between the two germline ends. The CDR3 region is CSVVPGVNYGYTF. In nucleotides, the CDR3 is TGCAGCGTTGTCCCAGGGGTTAACTATGGCTACACCTTC.

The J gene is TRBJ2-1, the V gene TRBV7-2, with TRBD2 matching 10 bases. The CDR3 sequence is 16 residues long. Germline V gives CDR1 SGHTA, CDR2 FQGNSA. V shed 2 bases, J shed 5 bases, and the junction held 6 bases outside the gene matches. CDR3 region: CASSLQRGGPNNEQFF. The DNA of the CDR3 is TGTGCCAGCAGCTTACAGCGGGGGGGCCCAAACAATGAGCAGTTCTTC.